These 4 T cell receptor beta chains came from one sample sequenced in a study of blood T cells in healthy people across ages. With a J-beta primer mix and a sample-barcoded 5' primer, a second PCR ran about 6 to 11 cycles. TCRdb re-called the 5' RACE reads through MiXCR, storing one row per CDR3 protein. The data contain roughly 1,500,000 distinct CDR3 sequences, approximately 32% of them seen just once; the ten biggest clones take up 11%. Material for sequencing was blood. The receptors originated from a woman under 40 in good health.

This clonotype has only a few counts. The V call is TRBV6-2 or TRBV6-3, the J call TRBJ2-1; 9 positions agree with TRBD2. Germline-derived CDR1 and CDR2 are MNHEY and SVGEGT. V lost 0 bases, J lost 7 bases, and 7 bases stayed unmatched. The CDR3 spans 16 residues. The CDR3 region is CASSYSRGGAVNEQFF. Here the CDR3 DNA reads TGTGCCAGCAGTTACTCCCGCGGGGGGGCCGTTAATGAGCAGTTCTTC.

This chain joins TRBV5-6 and TRBJ1-1; 7 nucleotides agree with TRBD1. J gave up 6 bases and V 0 bases, and 5 bases lay outside the gene matches. CDR1 is SGHDT, CDR2 YYEEEE, per germline. The CDR3 runs to 14 residues. CDR3 sequence: CASSLEGALAEAFF. Written as DNA, the CDR3 is TGTGCCAGCAGCTTGGAGGGGGCGCTGGCTGAAGCTTTCTTT.

J is TRBJ1-1 and V is TRBV20-1; D gene uncertain. The ends were cut back, 6 bases at V and 0 bases at J, with 17 bases in the middle. CDR1 is DFQATT and CDR2 is SNEGSKA in the germline V gene (reference sequence). The CDR3 runs to 15 residues. The chain's CDR3 is CSALALVLLNTEAFF. The DNA for the CDR3 is TGCAGTGCCCTAGCCCTTGTTTTGTTGAACACTGAAGCTTTCTTT.

This sequence joins TRBV7-8 and TRBJ2-1, with a tentative D call TRBD1 (6 bases). The CDR3 contains 17 residues. Per germline, CDR1 SGHVS and CDR2 FQNEAQ. V shed 3 bases and J shed 0 bases, with 15 bases lying between them. CDR3 sequence reads: CASSFLDRWSSYNEQFF. CDR3 coding DNA: TGTGCCAGCAGCTTCCTGGACAGATGGAGCTCCTACAATGAGCAGTTCTTC. Looking up the rest from reference TRBV7-8 and TRBJ2-1 gives the full variable domain: GAGVSQSPRYKVAKRGQDVALRCDPISGHVSLFWYQQALGQGPEFLTYFQNEAQLDKSGLPSDRFFAERPEGSVSTLKIQRTQQEDSAVYLCASSFLDRWSSYNEQFFGPGTRLTVL.